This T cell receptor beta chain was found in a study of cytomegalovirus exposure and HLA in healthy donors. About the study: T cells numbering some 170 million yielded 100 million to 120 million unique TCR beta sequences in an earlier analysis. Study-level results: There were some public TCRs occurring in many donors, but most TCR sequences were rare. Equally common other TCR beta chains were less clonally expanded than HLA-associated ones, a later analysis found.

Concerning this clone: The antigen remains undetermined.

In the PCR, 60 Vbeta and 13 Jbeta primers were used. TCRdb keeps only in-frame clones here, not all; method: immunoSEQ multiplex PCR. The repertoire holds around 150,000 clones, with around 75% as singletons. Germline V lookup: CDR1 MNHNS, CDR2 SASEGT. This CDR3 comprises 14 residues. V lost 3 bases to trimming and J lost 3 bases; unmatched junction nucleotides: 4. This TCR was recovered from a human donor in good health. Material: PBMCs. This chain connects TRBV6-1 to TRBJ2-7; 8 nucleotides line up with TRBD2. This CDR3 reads CASSEAGRVYEQYF. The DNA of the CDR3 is TGTGCCAGCAGTGAGGCCGGGAGGGTCTACGAGCAGTACTTC.